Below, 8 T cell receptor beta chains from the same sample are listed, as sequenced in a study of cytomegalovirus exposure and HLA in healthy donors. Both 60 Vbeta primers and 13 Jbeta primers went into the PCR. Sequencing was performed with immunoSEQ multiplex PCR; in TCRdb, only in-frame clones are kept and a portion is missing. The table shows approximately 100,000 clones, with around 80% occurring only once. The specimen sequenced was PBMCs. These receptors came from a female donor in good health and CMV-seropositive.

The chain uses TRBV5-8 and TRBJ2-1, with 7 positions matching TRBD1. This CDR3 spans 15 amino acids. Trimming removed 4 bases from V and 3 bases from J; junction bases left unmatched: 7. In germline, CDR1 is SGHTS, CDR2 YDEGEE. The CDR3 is CASSRPDRVYNEQFF. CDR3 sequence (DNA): TGTGCCAGCAGCCGCCCCGACAGGGTCTACAATGAGCAGTTCTTC.

The CDR3 region is CASSFNGRGRNEKLFF. CDR3 DNA: TGTGCCAGCAGTTTCAACGGTCGCGGCCGGAATGAAAAACTGTTTTTT. The rearrangement links TRBV6-5 to TRBJ1-4; no firm D call. The ends were cut back, 4 bases at V and 5 bases at J, with 17 bases in the middle. The CDR3 extends over 16 amino acids. CDR1 and CDR2 from the germline V gene are MNHEY and SVGAGI.

The CDR3 sequence: CASSHGTGYEQYF. CDR3 nucleotides: TGTGCCAGCAGTCACGGGACAGGCTACGAGCAGTACTTC. This chain connects TRBV27 to TRBJ2-7; 8 positions match TRBD1. Germline V gives CDR1 MNHEY, CDR2 SMNVEV (reference sequence). This CDR3 is 13 amino acids long. J lost 3 bases, V lost 5 bases, and 3 bases had no gene match.

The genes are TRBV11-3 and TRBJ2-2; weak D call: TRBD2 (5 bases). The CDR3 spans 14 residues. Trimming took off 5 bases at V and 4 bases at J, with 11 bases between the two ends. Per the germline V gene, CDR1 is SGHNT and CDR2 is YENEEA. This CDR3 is CASSPEGVTGELFF. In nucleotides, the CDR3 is TGTGCCAGCAGCCCAGAGGGAGTCACCGGGGAGCTGTTTTTT.

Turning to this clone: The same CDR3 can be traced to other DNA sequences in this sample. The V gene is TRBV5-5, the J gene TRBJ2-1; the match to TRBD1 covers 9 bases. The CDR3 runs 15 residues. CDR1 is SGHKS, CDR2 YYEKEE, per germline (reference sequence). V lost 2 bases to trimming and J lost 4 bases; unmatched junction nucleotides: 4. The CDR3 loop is CASSLGQGPYNEQFF. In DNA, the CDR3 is TGTGCCAGCAGCTTAGGACAGGGGCCATACAATGAGCAGTTCTTC.

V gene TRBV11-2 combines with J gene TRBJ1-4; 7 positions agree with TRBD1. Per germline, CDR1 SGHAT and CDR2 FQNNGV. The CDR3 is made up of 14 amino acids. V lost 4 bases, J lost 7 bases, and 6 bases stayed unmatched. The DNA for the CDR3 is TGTGCCAGCAGCTGGGACAGAAGATCTGAAAAACTGTTTTTT. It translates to CASSWDRRSEKLFF. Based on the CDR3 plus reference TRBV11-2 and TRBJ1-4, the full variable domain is EAGVAQSPRYKIIEKRQSVAFWCNPISGHATLYWYQQILGQGPKLLIQFQNNGVVDDSQLPKDRFSAERLKGVDSTLKIQPAKLEDSAVYLCASSWDRRSEKLFFGSGTQLSVL.

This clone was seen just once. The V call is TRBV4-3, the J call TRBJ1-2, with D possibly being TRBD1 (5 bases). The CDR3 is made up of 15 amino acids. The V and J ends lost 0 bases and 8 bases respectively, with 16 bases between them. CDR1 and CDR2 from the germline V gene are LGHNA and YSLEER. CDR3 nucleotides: TGCGCCAGCAGCCAAGACCCTTGGGACTTTAGGGGCTACACCTTC. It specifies CASSQDPWDFRGYTF.

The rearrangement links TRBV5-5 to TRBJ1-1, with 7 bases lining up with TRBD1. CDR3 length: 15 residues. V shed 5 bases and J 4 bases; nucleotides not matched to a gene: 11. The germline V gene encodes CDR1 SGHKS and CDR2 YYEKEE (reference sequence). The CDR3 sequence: CASRGLQGVVTEAFF. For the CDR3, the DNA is TGTGCCAGCAGGGGCCTCCAGGGGGTGGTCACTGAAGCTTTCTTT.